This entry lists 5 T cell receptor beta chains sequenced from one sample in a study of blood T cell repertoires in COVID-19. Using immunoSEQ multiplex PCR, the repertoire was profiled, and TCRdb retains in-frame clones only, with some absent. The table shows 150,000 to 250,000 clones, with 87% occurring only once. Source material: PBMCs or T cells enriched from blood (not recorded which). Receptors originate from a woman in her twenties or thirties who had recovered from COVID-19.

CDR3 sequence reads: CASSITSEGSPYEQYF. The CDR3 DNA sequence: TGTGCCAGCAGCATCACTAGCGAGGGGTCCCCCTACGAGCAGTACTTC. The chain links TRBV7-9 to TRBJ2-7; 7 nucleotides line up with TRBD2. The trim removed 5 bases at V and 2 bases at J, leaving 12 bases unmatched. Germline values: CDR1 SEHNR, CDR2 FQNEAQ (reference sequence). The CDR3 covers 16 residues. Using reference TRBV7-9 and TRBJ2-7 for the parts outside the CDR3, the full variable domain is DTGVSQNPRHKITKRGQNVTFRCDPISEHNRLYWYRQTLGQGPEFLTYFQNEAQLEKSRLLSDRFSAERPKGSFSTLEIQRTEQGDSAMYLCASSITSEGSPYEQYFGPGTRLTVT.

The chain combines TRBV7-3 with TRBJ2-2; the match to TRBD2 covers 7 bases. Germline lookup yields CDR1 SGHTA and CDR2 FQGTGA. The CDR3 covers 17 residues. V trimming: 2 bases; J trimming: 2 bases; junction bases outside the gene matches: 8. DNA for the CDR3: TGTGCCAGCAGCTTATTGGGGGGAGGGATTAACACCGGGGAGCTGTTTTTT. Protein product: CASSLLGGGINTGELFF.

V and J are TRBV4-3 and TRBJ2-5, with 7 positions matching TRBD2. The CDR3 covers 14 residues. Germline CDR1 and CDR2: LGHNA and YSLEER. Trimming at V came to 3 bases and at J to 2 bases, leaving 3 bases not matched to a gene. CDR3 sequence (DNA): TGCGCCAGCAGCCAGGGGGGGATTCAAGAGACCCAGTACTTC. This gives the protein CASSQGGIQETQYF.

The sample holds a few counts of this clone. V usage is TRBV6-6 and J usage is TRBJ2-7; D perhaps matches TRBD1 (5 bases). V lost 4 bases, J lost 6 bases, and 10 bases lay in between. Germline lookup yields CDR1 MNHNY and CDR2 SVGAGI (reference sequence). The CDR3 contains 12 residues. CDR3 protein: CASSLDKPEQYF. The CDR3 nucleotides read TGTGCCAGCAGTTTGGACAAACCCGAGCAGTACTTC.

This chain joins TRBV12-5 and TRBJ1-1; perhaps TRBD1 as D (6 bases). V shed 1 base and J shed 6 bases, with 15 bases lying between them. Germline V gene lookup returns CDR1 LGHNT and CDR2 FRNRAP. This CDR3 region has 15 residues. CDR3 loop: CASGLGGQMDAEAFF. In DNA form, the CDR3 reads TGTGCTAGTGGTTTGGGGGGACAAATGGATGCTGAAGCTTTCTTT.